The 23 T cell receptor beta chains in this list originate from one sample, sequenced in a study of CD8 T cells in ankylosing spondylitis. In TCRdb, the 5' RACE reads were re-called with MiXCR into one record per CDR3 protein. The table lists about 90,000 distinct CDR3 sequences, roughly 30% of them singletons. What was sequenced was blood, either unsorted or a sorted T cell fraction (not recorded which). Source of these receptors: a male donor with ankylosing spondylitis or in good health (not recorded which).

At least ten counts were recorded for this clonotype. This rearrangement joins TRBV20-1 to TRBJ2-7; D perhaps matches TRBD1 (6 bases). The CDR3 is 16 amino acids. V was cut by 3 bases and J by 0 bases, with 18 bases left in between. From germline, CDR1 is DFQATT and CDR2 SNEGSKA (reference sequence). The CDR3 spells CSARSWEVGHSYEQYF. DNA of the CDR3: TGCAGTGCTAGGAGCTGGGAAGTGGGACACTCCTACGAGCAGTACTTC.

This clonotype was counted between two and nine times. The CDR3 reads CASSWVHGAGELFF. The DNA for the CDR3 is TGTGCCAGCAGTTGGGTCCACGGGGCCGGGGAGCTGTTTTTT. The chain carries TRBV6-2 or TRBV6-3 and TRBJ2-2, with a possible D match to TRBD2 (5 bases). V lost 4 bases and J lost 6, with 12 bases in between. This CDR3 has 14 amino acids. CDR1 is MNHEY, CDR2 SVGEGT, per germline.

The chain combines TRBV5-1 with TRBJ2-1; 8 nucleotides align to TRBD1. There are 13 residues in the CDR3. The J segment lost 9 bases and the V segment lost 5 bases, leaving 7 bases of the junction unmatched. Germline V gene data show CDR1 as SGHRS and CDR2 as YFSETQ. CDR3 in DNA: TGCGCCAGCAGTCAAAGGACAGGGTTTGAGCAGTTCTTC. It translates to CASSQRTGFEQFF. Supplemented by reference TRBV5-1 and TRBJ2-1, the full variable domain reads KAGVTQTPRYLIKTRGQQVTLSCSPISGHRSVSWYQQTPGQGLQFLFEYFSETQRNKGNFPGRFSGRQFSNSRSEMNVSTLELGDSALYLCASSQRTGFEQFFGPGTRLTVL.

This clonotype has more than one count but fewer than ten. This chain connects TRBV10-3 to TRBJ2-1; TRBD2 matches at 13 bases. V lost 0 bases and J lost 7; bases outside the gene matches: 12. Germline V gene lookup returns CDR1 ENHRY and CDR2 SYGVKD. This CDR3 comprises 19 residues. CDR3 bases: TGTGCCATCAGTGAGTCTGGACTAGCGGGGGCAGGTGTTTATAATGAGCAGTTCTTC. The encoded protein is CAISESGLAGAGVYNEQFF.

The chain couples TRBV5-1 to TRBJ2-3; 8 bases are shared with TRBD2. The germline CDR1 and CDR2 sequences are SGHRS and YFSETQ. J lost 0 bases, V lost 0 bases, and 6 bases had no gene match. The CDR3 totals 17 residues. Written as DNA, the CDR3 is TGCGCCAGCAGCTTGGTCTCCAGCGGGGGTAGCACAGATACGCAGTATTTT. Encoded protein: CASSLVSSGGSTDTQYF.

J is TRBJ1-2 and V is TRBV18; no reliable D call. The germline V gene has CDR1 KGHSH and CDR2 LQKENI. The CDR3 has 16 residues. V lost 2 bases and J lost 3, with 16 bases in between. DNA for the CDR3: TGTGCCAGCTCACCAGCGGCTCGACCTGGGTACTATGGCTACACCTTC. Translating gives CASSPAARPGYYGYTF.

The V and J genes are TRBV29-1 and TRBJ2-7; D gene unclear. V lost 5 bases to trimming and J lost 5 bases, with 10 bases between them. Germline values: CDR1 SQVTM, CDR2 ANQGSEA. There are 11 residues in the CDR3. CDR3 sequence: CSVSKLHEQYF. In DNA form, the CDR3 reads TGCAGCGTTTCTAAGCTCCACGAGCAGTACTTC.

This clonotype came up a few times. J is TRBJ2-3 and V is TRBV5-1; 11 nucleotides match TRBD2. Germline assignment: CDR1 SGHRS and CDR2 YFSETQ. The CDR3 has 17 residues. Trimming removed 7 bases from V and 2 bases from J; junction bases left unmatched: 12. In DNA form, the CDR3 reads TGCGCCAGCCGGCTAGCGGGGGGACAAATTAACACAGATACGCAGTATTTT. Translated, it gives CASRLAGGQINTDTQYF.

Concerning this clonotype itself: This clone may be a read error of a much larger clone one base away. V and J are TRBV24-1 and TRBJ2-1; tentatively, D is TRBD2 (6 bases). The CDR3 loop spans 15 amino acids. The germline V gene has CDR1 KGHDR and CDR2 SFDVKD. DNA of the CDR3: TGTGCCACCAGTGACCCCGGGTCCCAGGGTCGGGAGCACTTCTTC. Translating it yields CATSDPGSQGREHFF.

The sample holds a few counts of this clonotype. The CDR3 nucleotides read TGTGCCAGCAGCCACAGGCAGGGTGTCCCCTACGAGCAGTACTTC. Residues: CASSHRQGVPYEQYF. The chain couples TRBV7-3 to TRBJ2-7, with D maybe TRBD1 (5 bases). Germline assignment: CDR1 SGHTA and CDR2 FQGTGA. The CDR3 spans 15 residues. V gave up 5 bases and J gave up 2 bases, with 16 bases separating them.

This clonotype was recorded once. The chain recombines TRBV5-1 with TRBJ2-1, with D unresolved. Looked up from germline, CDR1 is SGHRS and CDR2 is YFSETQ. The CDR3 length is 12 residues. Trimming cost V 1 base and J 12 bases, with 11 bases left between them. The CDR3 region is CASSLTVDGQFF. In DNA form, the CDR3 reads TGCGCCAGCAGCTTGACGGTGGATGGGCAGTTCTTC.

V gene TRBV20-1 combines with J gene TRBJ1-5, with TRBD1 identical over 10 bases. Looked up from germline, CDR1 is DFQATT and CDR2 is SNEGSKA (reference sequence). Trimming took 2 bases from V and 0 from J; bases not matched to a gene: 4. The CDR3 has 16 amino acids. The chain's CDR3 is CSARQWDRGSNQPQHF. CDR3 DNA sequence: TGCAGTGCTAGACAATGGGACAGGGGTAGCAATCAGCCCCAGCATTTT.

This sequence joins TRBV20-1 and TRBJ1-3; D is unresolved. The CDR3 runs 13 residues. The germline V gene has CDR1 DFQATT and CDR2 SNEGSKA (reference sequence). Trimming removed 3 bases at V and 0 bases at J, with 6 bases between. The CDR3 protein is CSASTSSGNTIYF. The CDR3 DNA is TGCAGTGCTAGTACCAGCTCTGGAAACACCATATATTTT.

The rearrangement uses TRBV28 and TRBJ2-7, with D possibly being TRBD1 (5 bases). Germline V gene data show CDR1 as MDHEN and CDR2 as SYDVKM. The CDR3 has 14 residues. V lost 7 bases, J lost 2 bases, and 15 bases lay in between. CDR3 region: CASTFPPGPYEQYV. CDR3 bases: TGTGCCAGCACCTTCCCGCCAGGGCCCTACGAGCAGTACGTC.

J is TRBJ2-7 and V is TRBV27, with D perhaps TRBD1 (5 bases). Trimming removed 3 bases at V and 0 bases at J, with 9 bases between. Germline V gives CDR1 MNHEY, CDR2 SMNVEV (reference sequence). The CDR3 loop spans 14 amino acids. CDR3 DNA: TGTGCCAGCAGTTTTAAGGGGCCCTCCTACGAGCAGTACTTC. Translated: CASSFKGPSYEQYF.

The table lists this clonotype with a few counts. V gene TRBV12-3 or TRBV12-4 combines with J gene TRBJ2-7, with D unresolved. V was clipped by 1 base and J by 3 bases, with 7 bases between them. This CDR3 has 13 residues. This CDR3 reads CASSLGELYEQYF. The CDR3 region has the DNA TGTGCCAGCAGTTTAGGGGAACTCTACGAGCAGTACTTC.

This clonotype has only a few counts. The chain has TRBV20-1 and TRBJ1-1, with D hard to call. CDR1 is DFQATT, CDR2 SNEGSKA, per germline (reference sequence). V lost 6 bases and J 1 base, leaving 9 bases between the germline ends. This CDR3 spans 12 amino acids. The CDR3 protein is CSAPPGNTEAFF. The CDR3 DNA follows: TGCAGTGCACCACCGGGGAACACTGAAGCTTTCTTT.

The chain combines TRBV3-1 with TRBJ1-1; D is ambiguous. The V end was cut by 1 base, the J end by 9 bases, with 9 bases between. The CDR3 runs to 12 residues. The germline gives CDR1 LGHDT, CDR2 YNNKEL (reference sequence). In nucleotides, the CDR3 is TGTGCCAGCAGCCAAGCGCGTCAACAAGCTTTCTTT. Translation gives CASSQARQQAFF. The entire variable domain, with the rest obtained from reference TRBV3-1 and TRBJ1-1, is as follows: DTAVSQTPKYLVTQMGNDKSIKCEQNLGHDTMYWYKQDSKKFLKIMFSYNNKELIINETVPNRFSPKSPDKAHLNLHINSLELGDSAVYFCASSQARQQAFFGQGTRLTVV.

V is TRBV2 and J is TRBJ2-7; D might be TRBD2 (6 bases). V was trimmed by 5 bases and J by 5 bases, leaving 16 bases between them. The CDR3 loop spans 14 amino acids. From germline, CDR1 is SNHLY and CDR2 FYNNEI. CDR3 in amino acids: CASSLLAAPDEQYF. DNA for the CDR3: TGTGCCAGCAGTCTTTTAGCGGCACCAGACGAGCAGTACTTC.

This clonotype came up a few times. This chain connects TRBV27 to TRBJ1-5; no firm D call. The CDR3 consists of 15 residues. Germline CDR1 MNHEY, CDR2 SMNVEV (reference sequence). V dropped 6 bases and J dropped 2 bases, with 14 bases sitting between them. As DNA, the CDR3 is TGTGCCAGCAGGGGTATTCGGGAGGGCAATCAGCCCCAGCATTTT. This sequence encodes CASRGIREGNQPQHF.

V usage is TRBV28 and J usage is TRBJ2-3; 8 bases match TRBD2. With 5 bases clipped from V and 2 bases from J, the junction kept 12 bases outside the gene matches. CDR1 and CDR2 from the germline V gene are MDHEN and SYDVKM. This CDR3 comprises 17 residues. CDR3 sequence reads: CASSEQIWRGDTDTQYF. The CDR3 nucleotides read TGTGCCAGCAGTGAACAGATTTGGCGGGGGGACACAGATACGCAGTATTTT.

The chain has TRBV20-1 and TRBJ1-1; D ambiguous. Germline V CDR1 and CDR2: DFQATT, SNEGSKA (reference sequence). Trimming cost V 4 bases and J 6 bases, with 21 bases left between them. This CDR3 has 15 amino acids. CDR3 sequence reads: CSAIRRDRGDAEAFF. The DNA of the CDR3 is TGCAGTGCTATTCGGAGAGACCGGGGAGACGCTGAAGCTTTCTTT.

V and J are TRBV2 and TRBJ2-1; tentative D call: TRBD1 (6 bases). This CDR3 contains 15 residues. V was trimmed by 6 bases and J by 3 bases, leaving 15 bases between them. Germline CDR1 SNHLY, CDR2 FYNNEI. CDR3 sequence reads: CASRSGTRVYNEQFF. CDR3 nucleotides: TGTGCCAGCAGATCCGGGACACGAGTCTACAATGAGCAGTTCTTC.